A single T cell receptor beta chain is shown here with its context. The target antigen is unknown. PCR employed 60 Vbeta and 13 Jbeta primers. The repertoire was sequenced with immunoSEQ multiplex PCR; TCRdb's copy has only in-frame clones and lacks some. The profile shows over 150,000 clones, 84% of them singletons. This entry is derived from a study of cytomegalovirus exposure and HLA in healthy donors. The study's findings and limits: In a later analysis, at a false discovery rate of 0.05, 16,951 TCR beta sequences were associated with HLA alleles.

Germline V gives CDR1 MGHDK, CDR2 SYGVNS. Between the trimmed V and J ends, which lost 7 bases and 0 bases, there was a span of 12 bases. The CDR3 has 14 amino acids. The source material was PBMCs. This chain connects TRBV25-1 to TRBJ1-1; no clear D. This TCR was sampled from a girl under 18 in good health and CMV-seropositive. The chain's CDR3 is CASNTGRMNTEAFF. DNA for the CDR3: TGTGCCAGCAATACCGGCAGGATGAACACTGAAGCTTTCTTT.